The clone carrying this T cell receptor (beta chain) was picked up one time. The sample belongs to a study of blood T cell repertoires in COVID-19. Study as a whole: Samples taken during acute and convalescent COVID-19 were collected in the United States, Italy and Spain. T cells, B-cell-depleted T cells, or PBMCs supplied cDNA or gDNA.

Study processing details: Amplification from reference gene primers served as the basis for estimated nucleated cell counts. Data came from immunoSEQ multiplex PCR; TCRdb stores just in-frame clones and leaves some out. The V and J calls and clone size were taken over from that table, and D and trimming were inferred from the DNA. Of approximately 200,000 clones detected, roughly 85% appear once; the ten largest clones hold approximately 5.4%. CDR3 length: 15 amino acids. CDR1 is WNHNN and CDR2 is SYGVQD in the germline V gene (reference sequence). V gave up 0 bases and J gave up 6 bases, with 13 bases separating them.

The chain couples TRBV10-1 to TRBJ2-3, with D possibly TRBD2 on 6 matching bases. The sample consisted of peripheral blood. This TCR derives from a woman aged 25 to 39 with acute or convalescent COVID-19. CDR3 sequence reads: CASSESVGGLDTQYF. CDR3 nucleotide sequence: TGCGCCAGCAGTGAGTCGGTGGGAGGATTGGATACGCAGTATTTT.